Below are 12 T cell receptor beta chains sequenced from a single sample in a study of radiotherapy plus CTLA-4 blockade in lung cancer. Clones were read by immunoSEQ multiplex PCR, and TCRdb kept only the in-frame ones, dropping some. This table has more than 40,000 clones, around 77% appearing once. This material consisted of peripheral blood, taken from a patient treated with radiotherapy plus ipilimumab. These receptors all stem from a human donor with non-small cell lung cancer who had stable disease on radiotherapy plus ipilimumab.

The V call is TRBV15, the J call TRBJ2-5, with TRBD1 matching 7 bases. There are 15 residues in the CDR3. Germline V gene sequence: CDR1 LNHNV, CDR2 YYDKDF (reference sequence). With 0 bases clipped from V and 1 base from J, the junction kept 2 bases outside the gene matches. CDR3 loop: CATSRDRDSQETQYF. CDR3 sequence (DNA): TGTGCCACCAGCAGAGACCGGGACAGCCAAGAGACCCAGTACTTC.

The V call is TRBV18, the J call TRBJ2-5; 14 nucleotides match TRBD2. CDR1 and CDR2 (germline): KGHSH, LQKENI. The CDR3 is made up of 16 amino acids. V trimming: 2 bases; J trimming: 5 bases; junction bases outside the gene matches: 4. The CDR3 nucleotides read TGTGCCAGCTCACCATTGACTAGCGGGGGGGCGGAGACCCAGTACTTC. Translated, it gives CASSPLTSGGAETQYF.

This clone was seen only a few times. The CDR3 sequence: CASSLATGPMNTEAFF. The CDR3 nucleotides are TGCGCCAGCAGCTTGGCGACAGGGCCAATGAACACTGAAGCTTTCTTT. The rearrangement links TRBV5-1 to TRBJ1-1, with TRBD1 matching over 7 bases. V shed 0 bases, J shed 0 bases, and the junction held 5 bases outside the gene matches. The CDR3 contains 16 residues. Per the germline V gene, CDR1 is SGHRS and CDR2 is YFSETQ.

This clone was seen only a few times. The chain couples TRBV7-9 to TRBJ1-1; no firm D call. V lost 5 bases, J lost 1 base, and 11 bases lay in between. CDR1 and CDR2 from the germline V gene are SEHNR and FQNEAQ (reference sequence). The CDR3 length is 14 residues. Here the CDR3 DNA reads TGTGCCAGCAGCATATCTATAACGAACACTGAAGCTTTCTTT. Residues: CASSISITNTEAFF.

This chain uses TRBV6-6 with TRBJ1-1; D not certain. The CDR3 is 13 amino acids. The germline CDR1 and CDR2 sequences are MNHNY and SVGAGI (reference sequence). Trimming pared 4 bases from V and 0 bases from J, leaving 6 bases between. The CDR3 region has the DNA TGTGCCAGCAGTTTGGCAGTGAACACTGAAGCTTTCTTT. This codes for CASSLAVNTEAFF.

The CDR3 loop is CASSVGVGGYTDTQYF. The CDR3 coding sequence is TGTGCCAGCAGCGTAGGGGTGGGGGGATACACAGATACGCAGTATTTT. The rearrangement uses TRBV9 and TRBJ2-3, with D perhaps matching TRBD2 (6 bases). V was pared by 0 bases and J by 2 bases, with 13 bases between. CDR1 SGDLS and CDR2 YYNGEE come from the germline V gene. The CDR3 is 16 amino acids.

The gene calls are TRBV9 and TRBJ2-1, with 8 bases lining up with TRBD2. Germline assignment: CDR1 SGDLS and CDR2 YYNGEE. The ends lost 4 bases at V and 4 bases at J; junction bases unmatched: 7. The CDR3 runs to 15 residues. The CDR3 DNA reads TGTGCCAGCAGCAGGAGAGCGGGGGAGTACAATGAGCAGTTCTTC. Its translation is CASSRRAGEYNEQFF.

The chain employs TRBV10-3 and TRBJ1-5; possible D gene TRBD1, 5 bases. This CDR3 comprises 13 residues. V lost 11 bases, J lost 2 bases, and 13 bases lay in between. Per the germline V gene, CDR1 is ENHRY and CDR2 is SYGVKD. CDR3 in DNA: TGTGCCTCAATGCGGGGCGGCAATCAGCCCCAGCATTTT. Its translation is CASMRGGNQPQHF.

The genes are TRBV5-1 and TRBJ1-2, with 7 bases that match TRBD1. J gave up 4 bases and V 4 bases, and 7 bases lay outside the gene matches. Germline lookup yields CDR1 SGHRS and CDR2 YFSETQ. This CDR3 spans 14 amino acids. CDR3 amino acids: CASSQRDSLYGYTF. The CDR3 DNA reads TGCGCCAGCAGCCAGAGGGACAGTCTCTATGGCTACACCTTC.

V gene TRBV14 combines with J gene TRBJ2-2; D is unclear. Germline V gene sequence: CDR1 SGHDN, CDR2 FVKESK. The CDR3 length is 17 residues. V lost 0 bases, J lost 4 bases, and 15 bases lay in between. CDR3 bases: TGTGCCAGCAGCCAAGATTATTTAAGGCAGCTCACCGGGGAGCTGTTTTTT. The encoded protein is CASSQDYLRQLTGELFF. Looking up the rest from reference TRBV14 and TRBJ2-2 gives the full variable domain: EAGVTQFPSHSVIEKGQTVTLRCDPISGHDNLYWYRRVMGKEIKFLLHFVKESKQDESGMPNNRFLAERTGGTYSTLKVQPAELEDSGVYFCASSQDYLRQLTGELFFGEGSRLTVL.

The V gene is TRBV6-4, the J gene TRBJ2-1; D might be TRBD1 (6 bases). Trimming pared 6 bases from V and 8 bases from J, leaving 17 bases between. From germline, CDR1 is MRHNA and CDR2 SNTAGT. The length of the CDR3 is 14 residues. The CDR3 DNA reads TGTGCCAGCAGCTTAAGTCCCAGGGGCTATGAGCAGTTCTTC. It is translated as CASSLSPRGYEQFF.

The genes are TRBV7-6 and TRBJ1-6; unclear D gene. V lost 5 bases and J lost 6, with 14 bases in between. CDR1 is SGHVS and CDR2 is FNYEAQ in the germline V gene. This CDR3 comprises 15 residues. The CDR3 DNA is TGTGCCAGCAGCCCGTTTGGGGAAGTTAATTCACCCCTCCACTTT. Translating gives CASSPFGEVNSPLHF.